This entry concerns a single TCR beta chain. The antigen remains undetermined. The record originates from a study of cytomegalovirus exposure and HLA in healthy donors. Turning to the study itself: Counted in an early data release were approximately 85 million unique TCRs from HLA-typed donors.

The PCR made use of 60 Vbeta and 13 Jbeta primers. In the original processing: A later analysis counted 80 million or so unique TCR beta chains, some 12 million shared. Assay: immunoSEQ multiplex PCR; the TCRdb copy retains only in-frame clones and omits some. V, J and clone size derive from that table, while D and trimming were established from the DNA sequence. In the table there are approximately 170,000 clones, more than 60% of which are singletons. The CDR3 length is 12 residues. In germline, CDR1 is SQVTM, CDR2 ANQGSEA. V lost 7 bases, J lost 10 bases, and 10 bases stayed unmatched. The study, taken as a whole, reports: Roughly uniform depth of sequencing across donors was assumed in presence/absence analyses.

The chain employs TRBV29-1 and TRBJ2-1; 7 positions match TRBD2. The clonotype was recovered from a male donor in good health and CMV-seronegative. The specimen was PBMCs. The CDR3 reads CSGAGRESEQFF. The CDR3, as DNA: TGCAGCGGGGCGGGGCGGGAGAGCGAGCAGTTCTTC.